These 24 T cell receptor beta chains originate from one sample sequenced in a study of control samples from healthy donors and cancer patients. Only in-frame clones appear in the TCRdb table, and some are missing; sequencing was by immunoSEQ multiplex PCR. The data show 150,000 or so clones, with under 95% seen just once and roughly 14% held by the top ten. The sequenced material came from blood. These receptors all come from a man in his forties or fifties in good health.

The chain couples TRBV3-1 (or the pseudogene TRBV3-2) to TRBJ1-1; the D is unclear. Germline CDR1 LGHDT, CDR2 YNNKEL (reference sequence). V was clipped by 2 bases and J by 9 bases, with 10 bases between them. The CDR3 is 12 residues long. The CDR3, as DNA: TGTGCCAGCAGCCAAAACTCGCCCCAAGCTTTCTTT. Encoded protein: CASSQNSPQAFF.

With respect to this clone: A junction boundary mismatches the germline segment, possibly from a read error. This rearrangement joins TRBV5-4 to TRBJ1-2; a weak D match, TRBD1 (6 bases). Germline V lookup: CDR1 SGHNT, CDR2 YYREEE (reference sequence). CDR3 size: 13 residues. The DNA of the CDR3 is TGTGTCAGCAGCGTAGGGGGGAAGGATGGCTACACCTTC. Translating it yields CVSSVGGKDGYTF.

V is TRBV28 and J is TRBJ2-1; 10 nucleotides line up with TRBD2. The J segment lost 5 bases and the V segment lost 5 bases, leaving 12 bases of the junction unmatched. Germline V gene data show CDR1 as MDHEN and CDR2 as SYDVKM. The CDR3 extends over 17 amino acids. This chain's CDR3 is CASSPDTSGKVDNEQFF. In DNA, the CDR3 is TGTGCCAGCAGTCCCGACACTAGCGGGAAGGTCGACAATGAGCAGTTCTTC.

The V call is TRBV27, the J call TRBJ1-5, with TRBD1 as a possible D gene (5 bases). CDR3 length equals 16 residues. V was trimmed by 4 bases and J by 2 bases, leaving 15 bases between them. The germline V gene has CDR1 MNHEY and CDR2 SMNVEV (reference sequence). CDR3 sequence: CASSSHEGLGNQPQHF. CDR3 DNA sequence: TGTGCCAGCAGTTCCCATGAGGGGTTGGGCAATCAGCCCCAGCATTTT.

In its sample, this clone was seen a few times. The CDR3 is CASSQDPFRDPYEQYF. CDR3 sequence (DNA): TGCGCCAGCAGCCAAGATCCGTTTAGGGACCCCTACGAGCAGTACTTC. This rearrangement joins TRBV4-1 to TRBJ2-7, with D perhaps being TRBD1 or TRBD2 (5 bases each). The germline V gene encodes CDR1 MGHRA and CDR2 YSYEKL. This CDR3 is built from 16 residues. Trimming removed 0 bases at V and 2 bases at J, with 14 bases between.

The chain recombines TRBV5-1 with TRBJ2-7; 11 bases align to TRBD1. V gave up 7 bases and J gave up 5 bases; unmatched junction bases: 5. Germline CDR1 and CDR2: SGHRS and YFSETQ. The CDR3 spans 13 residues. The CDR3 reads CASGDRGAHEQYF. Here the CDR3 DNA reads TGCGCCAGCGGGGACAGGGGGGCCCACGAGCAGTACTTC. Based on the CDR3 plus reference TRBV5-1 and TRBJ2-7, the full variable domain is KAGVTQTPRYLIKTRGQQVTLSCSPISGHRSVSWYQQTPGQGLQFLFEYFSETQRNKGNFPGRFSGRQFSNSRSEMNVSTLELGDSALYLCASGDRGAHEQYFGPGTRLTVT.

The rearrangement links TRBV21-1 to TRBJ2-7; the table assigns TRBD2, which was not confirmed against the DNA. TRBV21-1 is a pseudogene locus. The CDR3 sequence is 13 residues long. Written as DNA, the CDR3 is TGTGCCAGCAGCAAAGGGCGGTCCTACGAGCAGTACTTC. This gives the protein CASSKGRSYEQYF.

This chain connects TRBV14 to TRBJ2-1, with TRBD2 matching over 8 bases. The CDR3 covers 16 residues. Germline V gives CDR1 SGHDN, CDR2 FVKESK. After removal of 1 base from V and 9 bases from J, the junction contained 11 bases not matched to a gene. This chain's CDR3 is CASSQVGTSRGSEQFF. Written as DNA, the CDR3 is TGTGCCAGCAGCCAAGTAGGGACTAGTAGGGGGAGTGAGCAGTTCTTC.

A word on this clone: Distinct nucleotide sequences in the sample also encode this CDR3. The rearrangement joins TRBV9 to TRBJ1-1; D is undetermined. CDR1 is SGDLS, CDR2 YYNGEE, per germline. Trimming took 0 bases from V and 1 from J, leaving 7 bases between them. The CDR3 is made up of 14 amino acids. The CDR3 reads CASSVVGRNTEAFF. The DNA for the CDR3 is TGTGCCAGCAGCGTAGTGGGGAGGAACACTGAAGCTTTCTTT.

The genes are TRBV6-4 and TRBJ2-3, with unresolved D. Germline loops: CDR1 MRHNA, CDR2 SNTAGT. Trimming left V 0 bases short and J 1 base short, with 11 bases between. The CDR3 has 16 amino acids. CDR3 sequence (DNA): TGTGCCAGCAGTGACTCCCTGATATCCCGCACAGATACGCAGTATTTT. Residues: CASSDSLISRTDTQYF.

V and J are TRBV11-2 and TRBJ1-1; possible D gene TRBD1, 5 bases. The length of the CDR3 is 15 residues. Germline CDR1 reads SGHAT; CDR2 reads FQNNGV. Trimming stripped 5 bases from V and 0 bases from J, with 13 bases between. CDR3 region: CASSLRGTMNTEAFF. The CDR3 coding sequence is TGTGCCAGCAGCCTGAGGGGCACTATGAACACTGAAGCTTTCTTT.

The rearrangement uses TRBV18 and TRBJ1-3; 8 bases fit TRBD1. V shed 3 bases, J shed 0 bases, and the junction held 4 bases outside the gene matches. The CDR3 is 16 amino acids. The V gene's germline CDR1 is KGHSH and CDR2 LQKENI. The CDR3 nucleotides are TGTGCCAGCTCACCTGGGGACAGGTACTCTGGAAACACCATATATTTT. It specifies CASSPGDRYSGNTIYF.

V usage is TRBV9 and J usage is TRBJ2-2; TRBD2 agrees at 13 bases. The CDR3 spans 19 residues. V shed 3 bases, J shed 4 bases, and the junction held 12 bases outside the gene matches. Germline V gene data show CDR1 as SGDLS and CDR2 as YYNGEE. CDR3 region: CASSGGTSGTRKGTGELFF. The DNA for the CDR3 is TGTGCCAGCAGCGGAGGGACTAGCGGGACTCGGAAGGGCACCGGGGAGCTGTTTTTT.

This chain connects TRBV5-5 to TRBJ2-3; 16 nucleotides agree with TRBD2. The CDR3 consists of 20 residues. From germline, CDR1 is SGHKS and CDR2 YYEKEE (reference sequence). After removal of 4 bases from V and 2 bases from J, the junction contained 13 bases not matched to a gene. CDR3 nucleotide sequence: TGTGCCAGCAGCCGAATGCGACCGGGACTAGCGGGAGGGTCCACAGATACGCAGTATTTT. This encodes CASSRMRPGLAGGSTDTQYF.

This chain connects TRBV6-4 to TRBJ2-2; the D gene is possibly TRBD1 (5 bases). V was trimmed by 3 bases and J by 1 base, leaving 6 bases between them. The germline CDR1 and CDR2 sequences are MRHNA and SNTAGT. The CDR3 sequence is 14 residues long. CDR3 in amino acids: CASSETVNTGELFF. DNA for the CDR3: TGTGCCAGCAGTGAGACAGTGAACACCGGGGAGCTGTTTTTT.

The chain uses TRBV6-5 and TRBJ2-6; D unresolved. Trimming took off 1 base at V and 4 bases at J, with 8 bases between the two ends. The V gene's germline CDR1 is MNHEY and CDR2 SVGAGI. The CDR3 runs to 15 residues. The DNA for the CDR3 is TGTGCCAGCAGTTACTGGGTATCCGGGGCCAACGTCCTGACTTTC. It encodes CASSYWVSGANVLTF.

J is TRBJ2-3 and V is TRBV11-2, with TRBD2 matching 12 bases. The CDR3 length is 18 residues. Germline assignment: CDR1 SGHAT and CDR2 FQNNGV. After removal of 1 base from V and 4 bases from J, the junction contained 9 bases not matched to a gene. Here the CDR3 reads CASSLGLAGGRSADTQYF. The CDR3 DNA sequence: TGTGCCAGCAGCTTAGGCCTAGCGGGGGGGCGATCGGCAGATACGCAGTATTTT.

The chain combines TRBV6-2 or TRBV6-3 with TRBJ1-2; D is unclear. Trimming pared 2 bases from V and 1 base from J, leaving 5 bases between. From germline, CDR1 is MNHEY and CDR2 SVGEGT. This CDR3 contains 13 residues. The CDR3 nucleotides are TGTGCCAGCAGTTACGCGGTTAACTATGGCTACACCTTC. Protein: CASSYAVNYGYTF.

The J gene is TRBJ2-3, the V gene TRBV19, with D perhaps TRBD2 (6 bases). This CDR3 is 15 amino acids long. The V gene's germline CDR1 is LNHDA and CDR2 SQIVND (reference sequence). V was shortened by 3 bases and J by 2 bases, with 12 bases between the two germline ends. CDR3 bases: TGTGCCAGTAGTATCGGAGGGGTCCTCACAGATACGCAGTATTTT. Its translation is CASSIGGVLTDTQYF.

This chain joins TRBV5-1 and TRBJ1-6, with D hard to call. The CDR3 loop spans 15 amino acids. V was pared by 0 bases and J by 7 bases, with 11 bases between. Per germline, CDR1 SGHRS and CDR2 YFSETQ. The DNA of the CDR3 is TGCGCCAGCAGCTTGGAATTGAGCGGGAATTCACCCCTCCACTTT. Translating it yields CASSLELSGNSPLHF.

CDR3 in amino acids: CASSQREGTNEKLFF. CDR3 nucleotide sequence: TGTGCCAGCAGCCAAAGGGAGGGGACTAATGAAAAACTGTTTTTT. The J gene is TRBJ1-4, the V gene TRBV4-2; perhaps TRBD1 as D (5 bases). The CDR3 consists of 15 residues. The germline V gene encodes CDR1 LGHNA and CDR2 YNFKEQ. The ends were cut back, 2 bases at V and 2 bases at J, with 9 bases in the middle.

Only one count was recorded for this clone. The rearrangement joins TRBV9 to TRBJ2-3; D call uncertain. Trimming took 0 bases from V and 0 from J, leaving 8 bases between them. Per the germline V gene, CDR1 is SGDLS and CDR2 is YYNGEE. This CDR3 is built from 15 residues. CDR3 residues: CASSVGTSSTDTQYF. CDR3 DNA: TGTGCCAGCAGCGTAGGAACCTCTAGCACAGATACGCAGTATTTT.

The rearrangement joins TRBV11-2 to TRBJ2-7, with D possibly being TRBD1 (6 bases). CDR3 size: 14 residues. Trimming left V 1 base short and J 0 bases short, with 7 bases between. Germline CDR1 and CDR2: SGHAT and FQNNGV. CDR3 DNA sequence: TGTGCCAGCAGCTTAGGGGACAACTCCTACGAGCAGTACTTC. It yields the protein CASSLGDNSYEQYF.

This chain links TRBV5-1 with TRBJ1-4; perhaps TRBD1 as D (5 bases). CDR1 is SGHRS and CDR2 is YFSETQ in the germline V gene. This CDR3 is 13 amino acids long. Trimming removed 7 bases at V and 8 bases at J, with 15 bases between. CDR3 sequence: CASGIRQGEKLFF. The CDR3 DNA is TGCGCCAGCGGAATTAGGCAGGGAGAAAAACTGTTTTTT.